One and the same sample provided the 20 T cell receptor beta chains below, sequenced in a study of T cell responses to AZD1222 COVID-19 vaccine (dated by TCRdb to the early 2020s). The sample's time point label is to be understood as: baseline before first vaccination. The library relied on the immunoSEQ multiplex PCR assay. TCRdb re-hosts the immuneACCESS table, in-frame sequences only. Its copies lack some clones; in the studies checked, an unresolved V gene accounts for under half of them, and the cause for the rest is not known. The sample data list 150,000 to 180,000 clones, and 90% of these were observed just once. The leading ten clones occupy under 20% of the sample. The sample in question was peripheral blood, obtained on day 0 of AZD1222 vaccination. The receptors shown here come from an adult in good health.

This sequence joins TRBV7-9 and TRBJ1-6; 7 positions match TRBD1. The germline gives CDR1 SEHNR, CDR2 FQNEAQ (reference sequence). The CDR3 loop spans 12 amino acids. V dropped 5 bases and J dropped 11; count of bases not matched to a gene: 3. The CDR3 here is CASSQGEAPLHF. CDR3 in DNA: TGTGCCAGCAGCCAGGGGGAAGCACCCCTCCACTTT.

The CDR3 DNA follows: TGTGCCAGCAGTTACAGAACCACGCGCACAGATACGCAGTATTTT. Protein: CASSYRTTRTDTQYF. The chain is built from TRBV6-5 and TRBJ2-3; no clear D. CDR1 is MNHEY and CDR2 is SVGAGI in the germline V gene. The CDR3 sequence is 15 residues long. The V and J ends lost 2 bases and 1 base respectively, with 10 bases between them.

The J gene is TRBJ1-1, the V gene TRBV9; no clear D gene. This CDR3 is 12 amino acids long. CDR1 SGDLS and CDR2 YYNGEE come from the germline V gene. With 4 bases removed from V and 6 bases from J, the gap between germline ends came to 10 bases. The CDR3 is CASSIPPPEAFF. The CDR3 region has the DNA TGTGCCAGCAGCATCCCCCCCCCTGAAGCTTTCTTT.

The rearrangement links TRBV5-1 to TRBJ2-1, with 7 bases fitting TRBD2. There are 14 residues in the CDR3. V dropped 4 bases and J dropped 3; count of bases not matched to a gene: 4. CDR1 and CDR2 from the germline V gene are SGHRS and YFSETQ. CDR3 protein: CASSPSGGYNEQFF. The CDR3, as DNA: TGCGCCAGCAGCCCCTCGGGAGGCTACAATGAGCAGTTCTTC.

V usage is TRBV3-1 (or the pseudogene TRBV3-2) and J usage is TRBJ1-1, with D uncertain. The V and J ends lost 4 bases and 1 base respectively, with 7 bases between them. CDR3 length: 13 residues. Germline values: CDR1 LGHDT, CDR2 YNNKEL (reference sequence). The CDR3 coding sequence is TGTGCCAGCAGCCTCCGGCGGAACACTGAAGCTTTCTTT. This translates into CASSLRRNTEAFF.

The CDR3 loop reads CASSPQGYQPQHF. CDR3 coding DNA: TGTGCCAGCAGCCCACAGGGGTATCAGCCCCAGCATTTT. The chain employs TRBV7-9 and TRBJ1-5; 7 nucleotides match TRBD1. In germline, CDR1 is SEHNR, CDR2 FQNEAQ (reference sequence). CDR3 size: 13 residues. V lost 5 bases, J lost 5 bases, and 3 bases stayed unmatched.

Only one count was recorded for this clone. The CDR3 DNA sequence: TGTGCCAGCAGTGAAGTTGGACAGGGGAAGACCCAGTACTTC. Translating gives CASSEVGQGKTQYF. V is TRBV2 and J is TRBJ2-5, with TRBD1 matching 9 bases. The V segment lost 1 base and the J segment 6 bases; nucleotides outside the gene matches: 3. This CDR3 has 14 amino acids. CDR1 SNHLY and CDR2 FYNNEI come from the germline V gene.

This clone has more than one count but fewer than ten. The rearrangement uses TRBV4-3 and TRBJ1-5; D remains unclear. Germline loops: CDR1 LGHNA, CDR2 YSLEER. V lost 0 bases and J 4 bases, leaving 4 bases between the germline ends. The CDR3 contains 13 residues. This chain's CDR3 is CASSQDRNQPQHF. In DNA, the CDR3 is TGCGCCAGCAGCCAAGATCGTAATCAGCCCCAGCATTTT.

The rearrangement links TRBV5-8 to TRBJ2-1; TRBD1 aligns across 8 bases. V trimming: 2 bases; J trimming: 0 bases; junction bases outside the gene matches: 10. This CDR3 is 18 amino acids long. CDR1 is SGHTS, CDR2 YDEGEE, per germline. This chain's CDR3 is CASSLGTGWGSSYNEQFF. The CDR3 DNA sequence: TGTGCCAGCAGCTTAGGGACAGGCTGGGGGAGCTCCTACAATGAGCAGTTCTTC.

The chain combines TRBV19 with TRBJ2-5; 12 bases match TRBD1. The CDR3 consists of 13 residues. Germline CDR1 reads LNHDA; CDR2 reads SQIVND (reference sequence). V lost 9 bases and J lost 5; bases outside the gene matches: 4. As DNA, the CDR3 is TGTGCCAGCCGGGACAGGGGGCCGGAGACCCAGTACTTC. It translates to CASRDRGPETQYF.

In the case of this clone: This sample includes further DNA sequences coding for the same CDR3. V is TRBV9 and J is TRBJ2-2, with a weak D call TRBD1 (5 bases). V was shortened by 0 bases and J by 2 bases, with 8 bases between the two germline ends. From germline, CDR1 is SGDLS and CDR2 YYNGEE. The CDR3 spans 15 residues. The DNA for the CDR3 is TGTGCCAGCAGCGTAGGGGGCCGAAACACCGGGGAGCTGTTTTTT. It translates to CASSVGGRNTGELFF.

V gene TRBV19 combines with J gene TRBJ2-7; 10 positions match TRBD1. This CDR3 spans 13 amino acids. V dropped 9 bases and J dropped 5; count of bases not matched to a gene: 7. Germline lookup yields CDR1 LNHDA and CDR2 SQIVND (reference sequence). The chain's CDR3 is CASAGTGVHEQYF. CDR3 nucleotides: TGTGCCAGCGCCGGGACAGGGGTCCACGAGCAGTACTTC. Together with reference TRBV19 and TRBJ2-7, the CDR3 gives the full variable domain: DGGITQSPKYLFRKEGQNVTLSCEQNLNHDAMYWYRQDPGQGLRLIYYSQIVNDFQKGDIAEGYSVSREKKESFPLTVTSAQKNPTAFYLCASAGTGVHEQYFGPGTRLTVT.

This chain joins TRBV5-1 and TRBJ1-1; tentative D call: TRBD1 (6 bases). V was trimmed by 2 bases and J by 4 bases, leaving 12 bases between them. The CDR3 has 14 residues. CDR1 is SGHRS, CDR2 YFSETQ, per germline. The CDR3: CASSLQGRSTEAFF. The CDR3 nucleotides are TGCGCCAGCAGCTTACAGGGTAGGAGCACTGAAGCTTTCTTT.

The chain is built from TRBV28 and TRBJ1-3, with TRBD1 as a possible D gene (5 bases). Trimming stripped 3 bases from V and 1 base from J, with 7 bases between. This CDR3 contains 14 residues. The germline V gene encodes CDR1 MDHEN and CDR2 SYDVKM. This CDR3 is CASSFGGSGNTIYF. DNA of the CDR3: TGTGCCAGCAGTTTTGGGGGATCTGGAAACACCATATATTTT.

The chain uses TRBV19 and TRBJ2-1; D is possibly TRBD1 (6 bases). Germline V gene data show CDR1 as LNHDA and CDR2 as SQIVND (reference sequence). V was clipped by 2 bases and J by 6 bases, with 11 bases between them. This CDR3 contains 14 residues. DNA of the CDR3: TGTGCCAGTAGTATATGGGCGGACAGCAATGAGCAGTTCTTC. It translates to CASSIWADSNEQFF. The whole variable domain, remainder taken from reference TRBV19 and TRBJ2-1, is DGGITQSPKYLFRKEGQNVTLSCEQNLNHDAMYWYRQDPGQGLRLIYYSQIVNDFQKGDIAEGYSVSREKKESFPLTVTSAQKNPTAFYLCASSIWADSNEQFFGPGTRLTVL.

The V and J genes are TRBV6-5 and TRBJ2-2; 8 nucleotides agree with TRBD2. J was trimmed by 5 bases and V by 8 bases; bases with no gene match: 10. CDR3 length: 15 residues. CDR1 is MNHEY, CDR2 SVGAGI, per germline. DNA for the CDR3: TGTGCCAGCGGGTACGGGAGGGGATGGACCGGGGAGCTGTTTTTT. This translates into CASGYGRGWTGELFF.

This chain links TRBV10-3 with TRBJ2-1; 10 positions match TRBD2. The ends lost 6 bases at V and 7 bases at J; junction bases unmatched: 12. The CDR3 contains 16 residues. Looked up from germline, CDR1 is ENHRY and CDR2 is SYGVKD. As DNA, the CDR3 is TGTGCCATCAGCTCGGACCAGCGGGGGGGCCGGAATGAGCAGTTCTTC. Translation: CAISSDQRGGRNEQFF.

The chain has TRBV14 and TRBJ1-6, with D perhaps matching TRBD1 (6 bases). This CDR3 contains 17 residues. Germline-derived CDR1 and CDR2 are SGHDN and FVKESK. V was clipped by 3 bases and J by 0 bases, with 12 bases between them. CDR3 DNA: TGTGCCAGCAGCCAGGGAAGGGGGAGCTCCTATAATTCACCCCTCCACTTT. Protein product: CASSQGRGSSYNSPLHF.

The chain has TRBV11-2 and TRBJ1-4, with TRBD1 matching over 8 bases. The CDR3 is 15 amino acids. V lost 4 bases and J lost 4; bases outside the gene matches: 5. Per germline, CDR1 SGHAT and CDR2 FQNNGV. CDR3 DNA sequence: TGTGCCAGCAGCTACCGCACAGGGGGTAATGAAAAACTGTTTTTT. Translation gives CASSYRTGGNEKLFF.

J is TRBJ2-1 and V is TRBV5-1, with D unresolved. The CDR3 has 12 amino acids. V was clipped by 5 bases and J by 2 bases, with 5 bases between them. Germline V gene sequence: CDR1 SGHRS, CDR2 YFSETQ. The CDR3 coding sequence is TGCGCCAGCAGTTCAGCCTACAATGAGCAGTTCTTC. Its protein product is CASSSAYNEQFF.